A single sample is the source of the 31 T cell receptor beta chains below, sequenced in a study of tumor and adjacent non-tumor tissue in lung cancer. The library came from three nested PCR rounds adapted from ARM-PCR protocols. TCRdb reprocessed the multiplex PCR reads with MiXCR, giving one entry per CDR3 protein. The table lists over 35,000 distinct CDR3 sequences, 60% of them singletons. RNA was extracted from bulk tissue without any cell sorting. Distant lung tissue was collected more than 3 cm away from the tumor edge. Sequenced sample: distant non-tumor lung tissue. The receptor set was obtained from a man aged 45-65 years with non-small cell lung cancer.

V and J are TRBV28 and TRBJ1-1; D remains ambiguous. CDR1 is MDHEN, CDR2 SYDVKM, per germline. Between the trimmed V and J ends, which lost 6 bases and 10 bases, there was a span of 12 bases. This CDR3 contains 11 residues. CDR3 sequence (DNA): TGTGCCAGCAGGGACCGCCTGCGAGCTTTCTTT. It yields the protein CASRDRLRAFF.

Details on this clonotype: At one of its ends the junction is not consistent with the germline gene, which may arise from a read error. CDR3 coding DNA: TGCGACAGCAGCGTGAGCGGGAATGGGCCCAATGAACAGCTCTTC. Protein sequence: CDSSVSGNGPNEQLF. The genes are TRBV5-1 and TRBJ2-1; TRBD2 matches 7 bases. The germline V gene encodes CDR1 SGHRS and CDR2 YFSETQ. There are 15 residues in the CDR3.

This clonotype was seen a handful of times. This clone may be a read error of a much larger clone one base away. This chain joins TRBV10-3 and TRBJ2-7, with TRBD2 identical over 8 bases. Trimming took 9 bases from V and 6 from J; bases not matched to a gene: 7. CDR3 size: 12 residues. The germline gives CDR1 ENHRY, CDR2 SYGVKD. CDR3 DNA: TGTGCCATGGGACTAGGGCCTACCGAGCAGTACTTC. It encodes CAMGLGPTEQYF.

The chain carries TRBV29-1 and TRBJ2-3, with 9 bases aligning to TRBD1. Germline CDR1 SQVTM, CDR2 ANQGSEA. CDR3 length: 15 amino acids. The CDR3: CNATPGTGSTDTQYF. As DNA, the CDR3 is TGCAACGCGACCCCGGGGACAGGGAGCACAGATACGCAGTATTTT.

With respect to this clonotype: Given the absence of the conserved phenylalanine or tryptophan at the CDR3 end, a read error is likely. The chain joins TRBV29-1 to TRBJ2-5; 8 bases agree with TRBD2. After removal of 7 bases from V and 5 bases from J, the junction contained 9 bases not matched to a gene. The CDR3 runs 13 residues. Germline V gene sequence: CDR1 SQVTM, CDR2 ANQGSEA. CDR3 amino acids: CSAPAGALETQYS. CDR3 nucleotides: TGCAGCGCACCAGCGGGAGCTTTGGAGACCCAGTACTCC.

The J gene is TRBJ2-7, the V gene TRBV28; TRBD2 matches at 7 bases. The CDR3 runs 16 residues. The germline V gene has CDR1 MDHEN and CDR2 SYDVKM. J lost 1 base, V lost 5 bases, and 11 bases had no gene match. CDR3: CASSPPGSGTSYEQYF. DNA of the CDR3: TGTGCCAGCAGTCCCCCGGGGAGCGGGACTTCCTACGAGCAGTACTTC. The complete variable domain, with remaining parts taken from reference TRBV28 and TRBJ2-7, reads DVKVTQSSRYLVKRTGEKVFLECVQDMDHENMFWYRQDPGLGLRLIYFSYDVKMKEKGDIPEGYSVSREKKERFSLILESASTNQTSMYLCASSPPGSGTSYEQYFGPGTRLTVT.

This clonotype showed up just a few times. A much more abundant neighbour one base away suggests this may be a read error. The J gene is TRBJ2-1, the V gene TRBV6-5; D is possibly TRBD1 (5 bases). Germline values: CDR1 MNHEY, CDR2 SVGAGI. CDR3 size: 17 residues. In nucleotides, the CDR3 is TGTGCCAGCGGTTACGAACAGGCGGTCGGTGATTACAATGAGCAGTTCTTC. Protein sequence: CASGYEQAVGDYNEQFF.

Notes on this clonotype: One junction end does not reproduce the germline sequence, and a read error may be involved. This chain connects TRBV11-2 to TRBJ2-7, with a tentative D call TRBD1 (6 bases). The CDR3 totals 15 residues. Looked up from germline, CDR1 is SGHAT and CDR2 is FQNNGV. The CDR3 region is CVSTSSMWGPSEQYF. The CDR3, as DNA: TGTGTCAGCACCTCCTCAATGTGGGGGCCCAGCGAGCAATACTTC.

This chain links TRBV29-1 with TRBJ1-2, with 7 bases fitting TRBD1. CDR3 size: 11 residues. Germline values: CDR1 SQVTM, CDR2 ANQGSEA. Here the CDR3 reads CGLSGTDGYTF. The CDR3 DNA is TGCGGCCTTTCGGGGACAGATGGCTACACCTTC.

With respect to this clonotype: One junction end disagrees with the germline gene, perhaps due to a read error. The V gene is TRBV11-2, the J gene TRBJ1-1; the D gene is possibly TRBD1 (6 bases). Germline CDR1 and CDR2: SGHAT and FQNNGV. The CDR3 covers 15 residues. For the CDR3, the DNA is TGTGCCAGCACCTTAGGGGGGACAAGGAACACTGAAGCTTTCTTT. Translated: CASTLGGTRNTEAFF.

Note on this clonotype: This likely comes from a read error, as the CDR3 has no conserved phenylalanine or tryptophan at its end. This sequence joins TRBV4-2 and TRBJ2-2, with 11 positions matching TRBD2. Germline V gene sequence: CDR1 LGHNA, CDR2 YNFKEQ. There are 18 residues in the CDR3. The CDR3 region is CASSQEVLAGAKTGELFI. The CDR3 DNA reads TGTGCCAGCAGCCAAGAGGTACTAGCGGGGGCGAAGACCGGGGAGCTGTTTATT.

This clonotype was recorded many times. V is TRBV28 and J is TRBJ1-6; D is perhaps TRBD1 (5 bases). The ends were cut back, 4 bases at V and 7 bases at J, with 8 bases in the middle. The CDR3 runs to 13 residues. CDR1 and CDR2 from the germline V gene are MDHEN and SYDVKM. CDR3 sequence: CASSSEGNSPLHF. The CDR3 coding sequence is TGTGCCAGCAGTTCGGAGGGGAATTCACCCCTCCACTTT.

As concerns this clonotype: A junction boundary mismatches the germline segment, possibly from a read error. The chain joins TRBV6-1 to TRBJ2-7; TRBD2 matches 14 bases. The CDR3 consists of 14 residues. Germline CDR1 is MNHNS and CDR2 is SASEGT. This CDR3 reads CVSNGLAGGGEQYF. Here the CDR3 DNA reads TGTGTCAGCAACGGACTAGCGGGAGGTGGCGAGCAGTACTTC.

The chain combines TRBV11-1 with TRBJ2-1; no clear D gene. Germline CDR1 and CDR2: SGHAT and FQDESV (reference sequence). CDR3 length: 12 amino acids. The V end lost 1 base, the J end lost 8 bases, and 6 bases lay between the germline ends. In DNA, the CDR3 is TGTGCCAGCAGCTTAGTGTCCTATGAGCAGTTCTTC. It translates to CASSLVSYEQFF. Using reference TRBV11-1 and TRBJ2-1 for the parts outside the CDR3, the full variable domain is EAEVAQSPRYKITEKSQAVAFWCDPISGHATLYWYRQILGQGPELLVQFQDESVVDDSQLPKDRFSAERLKGVDSTLKIQPAELGDSAMYLCASSLVSYEQFFGPGTRLTVL.

A note on this clonotype: Mismatch with germline at one junction end may stem from a read error. V usage is TRBV6-5 and J usage is TRBJ2-7, with 8 bases aligning to TRBD2. This CDR3 is 13 amino acids long. Germline loops: CDR1 MNHEY, CDR2 SVGAGI. CDR3: CPSCGTSGYEQYF. Written as DNA, the CDR3 is TGTCCCAGCTGTGGGACTAGTGGTTACGAGCAGTACTTC.

By share, this clonotype ranks as medium-sized (0.01 to 0.1%). The chain links TRBV29-1 to TRBJ2-3; D is unclear. Germline V gene data show CDR1 as SQVTM and CDR2 as ANQGSEA. Trimming cost V 7 bases and J 2 bases, with 10 bases left between them. The CDR3 contains 12 residues. The CDR3 DNA follows: TGCAGCGCCGTACTCACCACAGATACGCAGTATTTT. As protein: CSAVLTTDTQYF.

With respect to this clonotype: The germline gene is not matched at one end of the junction; a read error may be the cause. J is TRBJ1-1 and V is TRBV29-1, with D unclear. Germline lookup yields CDR1 SQVTM and CDR2 ANQGSEA. This CDR3 is 11 amino acids long. CDR3 in amino acids: CTIFQVSEAFF. DNA for the CDR3: TGTACCATTTTTCAGGTCTCTGAAGCTTTCTTT.

Notes on this clonotype: The conserved closing phenylalanine or tryptophan is absent in this CDR3, likely reflecting a read error. The V gene is TRBV11-2, the J gene TRBJ2-7; D assignment may be TRBD1 or TRBD2 (5 bases each). This CDR3 contains 15 residues. Germline V CDR1 and CDR2: SGHAT, FQNNGV. The CDR3 nucleotides are TGTGCCAGCAACTTAACGCCCGCCAGGGACGACGAGCAGTACTTA. Encoded protein: CASNLTPARDDEQYL.

As to this clonotype: Being one base from a much bigger clone, this may be a read error. The CDR3 loop reads CVSSFRDNTEAFF. The CDR3 nucleotides read TGTGTCAGCAGTTTCCGGGACAACACTGAAGCTTTCTTT. The chain carries TRBV28 and TRBJ1-1; tentatively, D is TRBD1 (5 bases). Germline V gene lookup returns CDR1 MDHEN and CDR2 SYDVKM. The CDR3 length is 13 residues.

This clonotype appeared a few times. A much larger clone lies a single base off, so this may be a read error. V usage is TRBV7-9 and J usage is TRBJ1-4; D is perhaps TRBD1 (6 bases). The germline V gene encodes CDR1 SEHNR and CDR2 FQNEAQ (reference sequence). The CDR3 sequence is 14 residues long. The CDR3 sequence: CANSLDRENEKLFF. The CDR3 DNA sequence: TGTGCCAACAGCTTGGACAGAGAGAATGAAAAACTGTTTTTT.

With regard to this clonotype: The junction departs from the called germline gene at one end, perhaps through a read error. The chain recombines TRBV5-1 with TRBJ2-7, with D possibly being TRBD1 (6 bases). The germline CDR1 and CDR2 sequences are SGHRS and YFSETQ. The CDR3 runs 16 residues. As DNA, the CDR3 is TGCACCAGCAGCTTAGGTCACCGGGACACTACCTACGAGCAGTACTTC. This gives the protein CTSSLGHRDTTYEQYF.

With respect to this clonotype: Relative to the germline gene, one junction end is altered; a read error may explain this. The genes are TRBV5-4 and TRBJ1-1; no definite D call. This CDR3 is 14 amino acids long. The germline V gene has CDR1 SGHNT and CDR2 YYREEE (reference sequence). The CDR3 spells CASSSGMYGTEASF. In DNA form, the CDR3 reads TGTGCTAGCAGCTCGGGGATGTACGGAACTGAAGCTTCCTTT.

Notes on this clonotype: One end of the junction is discordant with germline, which a read error may explain. The genes are TRBV6-6 and TRBJ1-2; D remains ambiguous. CDR3 size: 13 residues. Germline loops: CDR1 MNHNY, CDR2 SVGAGI (reference sequence). CDR3 DNA sequence: TGTGTCAGCAGTCTCCAGTTTAGCTATGGCTTCACCTTC. Amino acids: CVSSLQFSYGFTF.

This clonotype has only a few counts. A much more abundant neighbour one base away suggests this may be a read error. This chain connects TRBV7-8 to TRBJ2-3; D might be TRBD1 (6 bases). V lost 2 bases to trimming and J lost 0 bases, with 15 bases between them. Looked up from germline, CDR1 is SGHVS and CDR2 is FQNEAQ. This CDR3 comprises 17 residues. The DNA for the CDR3 is TGTGCCAGCAGCTTATACTCCGGGACAAAAAGCACAGATACGCAGTATTTT. Protein product: CASSLYSGTKSTDTQYF.

Notes on this clonotype: Since a much larger clone is just one base distant, this may be a read error. The V and J genes are TRBV5-6 and TRBJ2-1; D gene uncertain. The CDR3 sequence is 17 residues long. Germline V CDR1 and CDR2: SGHDT, YYEEEE. CDR3 amino acids: CASSPAERARSYNEHFF. The CDR3 nucleotides are TGTGCCAGCAGCCCCGCCGAGCGAGCTCGCTCCTACAATGAGCACTTCTTC.

This clonotype was detected a few times. This chain connects TRBV5-1 to TRBJ2-3; perhaps TRBD2 as D (6 bases). Trimming took 0 bases from V and 6 from J, leaving 17 bases between them. Germline assignment: CDR1 SGHRS and CDR2 YFSETQ. The CDR3 loop spans 16 amino acids. CDR3 in DNA: TGCGCCAGCAGCTTGGCGCGGCCGGGAGCGAGGGATACGCAGTATTTT. It specifies CASSLARPGARDTQYF.

This clonotype was recorded once. This sequence may be a read error, since a much larger clone differs from it by one base. The chain links TRBV27 to TRBJ2-1; 12 bases align to TRBD2. Germline CDR1 reads MNHEY; CDR2 reads SMNVEV (reference sequence). CDR3 length equals 15 residues. Trimming took 4 bases from V and 5 from J; bases not matched to a gene: 3. CDR3 sequence: CASSYLAGGDNEQFF. The CDR3 DNA reads as TGTGCCAGCAGTTACCTAGCGGGAGGGGACAATGAGCAGTTCTTC.

Many counts were recorded for this clonotype. This rearrangement joins TRBV6-2 or TRBV6-3 to TRBJ2-7; 7 nucleotides match TRBD2. The V gene's germline CDR1 is MNHEY and CDR2 SVGEGT. This CDR3 region has 14 residues. V lost 4 bases and J lost 2; bases outside the gene matches: 5. In DNA form, the CDR3 reads TGTGCCAGCAGTTCGGCTAGCGGAGCCTACGAGCAGTACTTC. Translating it yields CASSSASGAYEQYF.

In this sample, this clonotype turned up many times. J is TRBJ1-3 and V is TRBV4-1; no clear D gene. The CDR3 runs 15 residues. Looked up from germline, CDR1 is MGHRA and CDR2 is YSYEKL. Deletions cut 6 bases from V and 0 bases from J, with 12 bases between. The CDR3 coding sequence is TGCGCCAGCAGTCCAGTGGAAGACTCTGGAAACACCATATATTTT. This sequence encodes CASSPVEDSGNTIYF.

The CDR3 spells CATSDPPSGTGACEQYF. In DNA, the CDR3 is TGTGCCACCAGTGACCCTCCCTCCGGGACAGGCGCCTGCGAGCAGTACTTC. This sequence joins TRBV24-1 and TRBJ2-7, with 8 bases that match TRBD1. The J segment lost 6 bases and the V segment lost 4 bases, leaving 16 bases of the junction unmatched. Germline V lookup: CDR1 KGHDR, CDR2 SFDVKD. The CDR3 length is 17 residues.

On this clonotype itself: One end of the junction varies from germline; a read error may be responsible. The CDR3 nucleotides are TGTGCCATCTGTGATAATCCCGGGACAGGGGGTTCATACGAGCAGTACTTC. As protein: CAICDNPGTGGSYEQYF. This chain joins TRBV10-3 and TRBJ2-7; 11 nucleotides align to TRBD1. This CDR3 is 17 amino acids long. Germline-derived CDR1 and CDR2 are ENHRY and SYGVKD.